The 32 T cell receptor beta chains listed next were all sequenced from one sample in a study of T cells in Graves' hyperthyroidism and ophthalmopathy. Researchers amplified the TCR beta CDR3 regions from RNA transcripts. RT-PCR in the first round (using the HTBI primer set) targeted the TCR CDR3. TCRdb re-derived calls from the multiplex PCR reads in MiXCR, one entry per CDR3 protein. Of about 250,000 distinct CDR3 sequences listed, approximately 24% were seen once; the top ten hold under 40%. The sequenced sample consisted of blood. These receptors all come from a middle-aged woman with Graves' ophthalmopathy.

This clonotype has ten or more counts. This chain uses TRBV30 with TRBJ1-5, with 8 bases aligning to TRBD1. CDR3 length equals 15 residues. The germline CDR1 and CDR2 sequences are GTSNPN and SVGIG (reference sequence). V was clipped by 2 bases and J by 5 bases; unmatched bases: 8. The CDR3 is CAWSQEQGVDQPQHF. The CDR3, as DNA: TGTGCCTGGAGTCAAGAACAGGGGGTCGATCAGCCCCAGCATTTT. Full variable domain (missing parts from reference TRBV30 and TRBJ1-5): SQTIHQWPATLVQPVGSPLSLECTVEGTSNPNLYWYRQAAGRGLQLLFYSVGIGQISSEVPQNLSASRPQDRQFILSSKKLLLSDSGFYLCAWSQEQGVDQPQHFGDGTRLSIL.

The rearrangement links TRBV6-2 or TRBV6-3 to TRBJ2-7; D is perhaps TRBD2 (6 bases). Between the trimmed V and J ends, which lost 6 bases and 3 bases, there was a span of 15 bases. Germline V lookup: CDR1 MNHEY, CDR2 SVGEGT. The length of the CDR3 is 14 residues. DNA for the CDR3: TGTGCCAGCAGGCGGGACTCCCAAAACTACGAGCAGTACTTC. As protein: CASRRDSQNYEQYF.

The rearrangement uses TRBV6-9 and TRBJ1-1, with unresolved D. The CDR3 is made up of 12 amino acids. From germline, CDR1 is MNHGY and CDR2 SVAAGI. Trimming cost V 8 bases and J 4 bases, with 11 bases left between them. Written as DNA, the CDR3 is TGTGCCAGCCCTTCCGGCACCACTGAAGCTTTCTTT. This translates into CASPSGTTEAFF.

This clonotype appeared many times. This chain joins TRBV7-2 and TRBJ2-5, with D perhaps matching TRBD1 or TRBD2 (6 bases each). The CDR3 runs 15 residues. V was cut by 4 bases and J by 5 bases, with 17 bases left in between. Germline V lookup: CDR1 SGHTA, CDR2 FQGNSA. The CDR3 protein is CASSSRGGGYETQYF. CDR3 DNA: TGTGCCAGCAGCTCCCGAGGAGGGGGGTATGAGACCCAGTACTTC.

There are many counts of this clonotype. V gene TRBV24-1 combines with J gene TRBJ2-7; 9 bases map to TRBD1. The CDR3 is 14 residues long. V trimming: 10 bases; J trimming: 1 base; junction bases outside the gene matches: 7. The germline CDR1 and CDR2 sequences are KGHDR and SFDVKD. The CDR3 loop reads CATSPGTGSYEQYF. The CDR3 DNA reads TGTGCCACATCCCCCGGGACAGGGTCCTACGAGCAGTACTTC.

This clonotype has a count of ten or more. Here the CDR3 omits its conserved ending phenylalanine or tryptophan, so a read error is the likely source. The chain combines TRBV6-1 with TRBJ2-7, with 11 bases matching TRBD1. The CDR3 is 16 residues long. The trim removed 4 bases at V and 7 bases at J, leaving 12 bases unmatched. Germline CDR1 is MNHNS and CDR2 is SASEGT. The CDR3 sequence: CASSVRLPGQGEEQYL. In DNA form, the CDR3 reads TGTGCCAGCAGTGTCAGGCTCCCGGGACAGGGGGAAGAGCAGTACCTC.

This clonotype was counted only a few times. This chain links TRBV7-8 with TRBJ2-3; TRBD1 or TRBD2 may be the D gene (5 bases each). Germline V gene lookup returns CDR1 SGHVS and CDR2 FQNEAQ. The length of the CDR3 is 16 residues. Trimming took 4 bases from V and 4 from J, leaving 18 bases between them. The CDR3 bases are TGTGCCAGCAGCTCCGGGACCTACCACCCTTCAGATACGCAGTATTTT. Amino acids: CASSSGTYHPSDTQYF.

This clonotype was found many times. The chain combines TRBV2 with TRBJ2-2, with no clear D. Germline V gene data show CDR1 as SNHLY and CDR2 as FYNNEI. The CDR3 runs 12 residues. The V and J ends lost 8 bases and 7 bases respectively, with 11 bases between them. The CDR3: CASAPNIGELFF. The CDR3 nucleotides read TGTGCCAGCGCTCCAAATATCGGGGAGCTGTTTTTT. The variable domain in full, completed from reference TRBV2 and TRBJ2-2, reads EPEVTQTPSHQVTQMGQEVILRCVPISNHLYFYWYRQILGQKVEFLVSFYNNEISEKSEIFDDQFSVERPDGSNFTLKIRSTKLEDSAMYFCASAPNIGELFFGEGSRLTVL.

This clonotype was detected many times. The rearrangement links TRBV4-1 to TRBJ1-2, with 9 bases that match TRBD1. The CDR3 sequence is 17 residues long. The germline V gene encodes CDR1 MGHRA and CDR2 YSYEKL. V lost 2 bases to trimming and J lost 4 bases; unmatched junction nucleotides: 11. The CDR3 sequence: CASSQYHRDREGYGYTF. The CDR3 DNA reads TGCGCCAGCAGCCAATACCACCGGGACAGGGAAGGCTATGGCTACACCTTC.

This clonotype occurred many times. This chain joins TRBV28 and TRBJ2-2, with D perhaps TRBD2 (6 bases). This CDR3 spans 13 amino acids. Germline assignment: CDR1 MDHEN and CDR2 SYDVKM. The V and J ends lost 3 bases and 6 bases respectively, with 8 bases between them. For the CDR3, the DNA is TGTGCCAGCAGTTTCGGGGGACCCGGGGAGCTGTTTTTT. It yields the protein CASSFGGPGELFF.

This clonotype appeared many times. The chain has TRBV2 and TRBJ2-6; no clear D gene. V lost 7 bases and J lost 0, with 10 bases in between. In germline, CDR1 is SNHLY, CDR2 FYNNEI. The CDR3 is 15 amino acids. The CDR3: CASKKYSSGANVLTF. CDR3 DNA: TGTGCCAGCAAAAAGTATTCCTCTGGGGCCAACGTCCTGACTTTC.

This clonotype was detected ten times or more. The rearrangement joins TRBV2 to TRBJ1-5; D is possibly TRBD1 (6 bases). The V end lost 6 bases, the J end lost 6 bases, and 15 bases lay between the germline ends. Germline V gene sequence: CDR1 SNHLY, CDR2 FYNNEI. The CDR3 sequence is 14 residues long. This CDR3 reads CASSPAGASQPQHF. CDR3 coding DNA: TGTGCCAGCAGCCCGGCAGGGGCAAGTCAGCCCCAGCATTTT.

This clonotype was detected ten times or more. V usage is TRBV29-1 and J usage is TRBJ1-1, with 10 positions matching TRBD1. The germline gives CDR1 SQVTM, CDR2 ANQGSEA. The CDR3 spans 13 residues. Losses at the gene ends were 4 bases for V and 4 bases for J; bases not matched to a gene: 3. CDR3 loop: CSVVDRGVTEAFF. Written as DNA, the CDR3 is TGCAGCGTTGTGGACAGGGGGGTCACTGAAGCTTTCTTT.

This clonotype was picked up many times. This CDR3 is CASSSRGRALGETQYF. The CDR3 region has the DNA TGTGCCAGCAGTTCGCGTGGGAGGGCCCTCGGGGAGACCCAGTACTTC. The chain uses TRBV28 and TRBJ2-5, with 7 bases fitting TRBD2. Germline CDR1 is MDHEN and CDR2 is SYDVKM. This CDR3 is 16 amino acids long. V was clipped by 4 bases and J by 5 bases; unmatched bases: 13.

There are many counts of this clonotype. This sequence joins TRBV6-2 or TRBV6-3 and TRBJ2-5; 12 bases are shared with TRBD2. The CDR3 runs 14 residues. V lost 6 bases, J lost 5 bases, and 4 bases stayed unmatched. Germline-derived CDR1 and CDR2 are MNHEY and SVGEGT. CDR3 region: CASRLLAGGETQYF. CDR3 sequence (DNA): TGTGCCAGCAGGCTTCTAGCGGGAGGGGAGACCCAGTACTTC.

This clonotype was counted ten times or more. The rearrangement joins TRBV6-1 to TRBJ1-3, with 8 bases lining up with TRBD1. Germline CDR1 and CDR2: MNHNS and SASEGT. This CDR3 is 14 amino acids long. V gave up 7 bases and J gave up 4 bases; unmatched junction bases: 6. The CDR3 DNA sequence: TGTGCCAGCACCCCCCGACAGGGGGGAAACACCATATATTTT. This translates into CASTPRQGGNTIYF.

This clonotype was recorded at least ten times. This chain joins TRBV3-1 and TRBJ2-5, with TRBD2 identical over 11 bases. J lost 1 base, V lost 4 bases, and 5 bases had no gene match. Germline-derived CDR1 and CDR2 are LGHDT and YNNKEL (reference sequence). The CDR3 consists of 16 residues. The CDR3 bases are TGTGCCAGCAGCCTCGGACTAGCGGGCCTCCAAGAGACCCAGTACTTC. This codes for CASSLGLAGLQETQYF.

This clonotype has a count of ten or more. The chain's CDR3 is CASRGQGLDYGYTF. The CDR3 DNA sequence: TGTGCCAGCAGAGGACAGGGGCTGGACTATGGCTACACCTTC. V usage is TRBV28 and J usage is TRBJ1-2, with 9 nucleotides matching TRBD1. Losses at the gene ends were 6 bases for V and 3 bases for J; bases not matched to a gene: 5. CDR3 length equals 14 residues. Germline V gives CDR1 MDHEN, CDR2 SYDVKM.

This clonotype was seen ten or more times. V usage is TRBV6-1 and J usage is TRBJ2-7; D unclear. Germline values: CDR1 MNHNS, CDR2 SASEGT. Trimming took off 7 bases at V and 7 bases at J, with 17 bases between the two ends. This CDR3 is built from 13 residues. This chain's CDR3 is CASKPVLSEEQYF. The CDR3 DNA follows: TGTGCCAGCAAACCCGTCCTGTCCGAAGAGCAGTACTTC.

This clonotype came up many times. The chain carries TRBV28 and TRBJ1-2; D gene unclear. Germline CDR1 reads MDHEN; CDR2 reads SYDVKM. CDR3 length: 12 amino acids. Trimming left V 6 bases short and J 7 bases short, with 12 bases between. Here the CDR3 reads CASSPGAIGYTF. As DNA, the CDR3 is TGTGCCAGCAGCCCAGGCGCTATTGGCTACACCTTC.

This rearrangement joins TRBV20-1 to TRBJ2-5; TRBD1 matches 7 bases. The ends lost 6 bases at V and 1 base at J; junction bases unmatched: 8. Germline assignment: CDR1 DFQATT and CDR2 SNEGSKA (reference sequence). The CDR3 totals 14 residues. The CDR3 nucleotides read TGCAGTGCATCAGCCGGGACAGCCCAAGAGACCCAGTACTTC. Amino acid sequence: CSASAGTAQETQYF.

J is TRBJ2-7 and V is TRBV6-1; no firm D call. The CDR3 is 14 residues long. In germline, CDR1 is MNHNS, CDR2 SASEGT. V was trimmed by 6 bases and J by 0 bases, leaving 12 bases between them. CDR3 in amino acids: CASSPDLYSYEQYF. CDR3 nucleotides: TGTGCCAGCAGCCCCGACCTATACTCCTACGAGCAGTACTTC.

This clonotype was found many times. V and J are TRBV29-1 and TRBJ2-5; 12 nucleotides agree with TRBD1. CDR1 and CDR2 (germline): SQVTM, ANQGSEA. This CDR3 has 13 amino acids. J lost 5 bases, V lost 6 bases, and 4 bases had no gene match. CDR3 residues: CSVTGTGGETQYF. The CDR3 DNA follows: TGCAGCGTCACCGGGACAGGGGGCGAGACCCAGTACTTC.

The chain links TRBV28 to TRBJ2-5; 11 positions agree with TRBD2. V lost 2 bases, J lost 2 bases, and 4 bases stayed unmatched. CDR3 length: 16 amino acids. The germline V gene encodes CDR1 MDHEN and CDR2 SYDVKM. The CDR3 nucleotides are TGTGCCAGCAGTTTAACTAGCGGGAGAAGTCAAGAGACCCAGTACTTC. It is translated as CASSLTSGRSQETQYF.

In its sample, this clonotype was seen many times. J is TRBJ1-5 and V is TRBV6-1; D perhaps matches TRBD1 (6 bases). Trimming removed 3 bases at V and 0 bases at J, with 18 bases between. Germline CDR1 and CDR2: MNHNS and SASEGT. This CDR3 comprises 18 residues. The CDR3 DNA sequence: TGTGCCAGCAGTGAGAGGGGGACATCAGTTTATAGCAATCAGCCCCAGCATTTT. Its translation is CASSERGTSVYSNQPQHF.

This chain connects TRBV4-1 to TRBJ1-5; D uncertain. Germline V gene lookup returns CDR1 MGHRA and CDR2 YSYEKL. The CDR3 length is 14 residues. The ends were cut back, 2 bases at V and 4 bases at J, with 9 bases in the middle. CDR3 loop: CASSQSEGNQPQHF. CDR3 bases: TGCGCCAGCAGCCAATCAGAGGGAAATCAGCCCCAGCATTTT.

This clonotype was picked up many times. The gene calls are TRBV20-1 and TRBJ1-1; TRBD1 matches 9 bases. This CDR3 has 12 amino acids. Trimming at V came to 6 bases and at J to 4 bases, leaving 3 bases not matched to a gene. The V gene's germline CDR1 is DFQATT and CDR2 SNEGSKA (reference sequence). The CDR3 here is CSATTGGTEAFF. For the CDR3, the DNA is TGCAGTGCGACGACAGGGGGCACTGAAGCTTTCTTT.

This clonotype was counted ten times or more. The chain carries TRBV19 and TRBJ2-7; D may be TRBD2 (5 bases). The CDR3 is made up of 16 amino acids. V was shortened by 3 bases and J by 0 bases, with 15 bases between the two germline ends. Germline V lookup: CDR1 LNHDA, CDR2 SQIVND (reference sequence). This CDR3 reads CASSILSTTSSYEQYF. CDR3 DNA: TGTGCCAGTAGTATCTTATCTACAACTAGCTCCTACGAGCAGTACTTC.

This clonotype was seen many times. V and J are TRBV28 and TRBJ2-7, with 14 bases that match TRBD2. CDR3 length: 15 residues. Germline trimming cut 6 bases from V and 5 bases from J; bases unmatched to any gene: 6. Germline assignment: CDR1 MDHEN and CDR2 SYDVKM. CDR3: CASSQGLAGADEQYF. The CDR3, as DNA: TGTGCCAGCAGCCAGGGACTAGCGGGAGCGGACGAGCAGTACTTC.

This clonotype appeared many times. V gene TRBV12-3 or TRBV12-4 combines with J gene TRBJ1-1; TRBD1 might be the D (5 bases). The ends were cut back, 4 bases at V and 4 bases at J, with 13 bases in the middle. The CDR3 length is 14 residues. CDR3 bases: TGTGCCAGCAGTTCCGGACACCAGGCCACTGAAGCTTTCTTT. It specifies CASSSGHQATEAFF.

This clonotype was seen many times. V usage is TRBV11-1 and J usage is TRBJ1-1; maybe TRBD1 (5 bases). V was shortened by 3 bases and J by 6 bases, with 20 bases between the two germline ends. This CDR3 comprises 16 residues. Germline lookup yields CDR1 SGHAT and CDR2 FQDESV (reference sequence). The CDR3 DNA sequence: TGTGCCAGCAGCTTGAGTACCATGGGTGGGGGGGCTGAAGCTTTCTTT. Protein product: CASSLSTMGGGAEAFF.

The J gene is TRBJ2-5, the V gene TRBV29-1; 10 bases fit TRBD1. Germline trimming cut 3 bases from V and 5 bases from J; bases unmatched to any gene: 9. The CDR3 runs 15 residues. Germline loops: CDR1 SQVTM, CDR2 ANQGSEA. The CDR3 is CSVEGDRGRAETQYF. In DNA form, the CDR3 reads TGCAGCGTTGAGGGCGACAGGGGGCGGGCTGAGACCCAGTACTTC.